What follows is one T cell receptor beta chain and its context. Its antigen remains unknown. The CDR3 totals 15 residues. The trim removed 4 bases at V and 2 bases at J, leaving 8 bases unmatched. Looked up from germline, CDR1 is SGHRS and CDR2 is YFSETQ. Original data processing: For the immunoSEQ data, sequences were junction-only without quality scores, so filtering differed. Repertoires were generated with immunoSEQ multiplex PCR, while TCRdb's copy carries only in-frame clones and drops some. V and J calls plus clone size are reproduced from that table; the DNA served to infer D and trimming. This sample carries 550,000 to 750,000 clones, approximately 90% of them seen once, and the ten largest clones take 24%. Naive CD8 isolation took CD45RO-negative cells positively selected for CCR7 and excluded terminally differentiated effector memory CD45RA+ cells. These data are taken from a study of shared clonotypes between healthy human individuals. Study results and caveats: Only a few donors were included, so the genetic and exposure-history diversity represented was limited. Generation probability values for non-shared clonotypes were lower than those for clonotypes shared by all four donors.

Sequenced input: naive CD8+ T cells sorted from blood. The receptor was derived from a man under 40 in good health. The chain has TRBV5-1 and TRBJ2-7; 8 bases match TRBD1. CDR3 nucleotides: TGCGCCAGCAGCAGTCCGGGACAGGTAACCTACGAGCAGTACTTC. Its protein product is CASSSPGQVTYEQYF.